These 2 T cell receptor beta chains share one sample of origin, sequenced in a study of blood T cell repertoires in COVID-19. Generated by immunoSEQ multiplex PCR, the TCRdb table keeps only in-frame clones and is missing some. The sample holds some 450,000 clones, 70% to 90% seen once. Sequenced: peripheral blood. The receptor source for this set is a man younger than 35 with COVID-19, enrolled during active disease.

This chain connects TRBV19 to TRBJ2-5; 8 bases fit TRBD1. This CDR3 contains 14 residues. The germline gives CDR1 LNHDA, CDR2 SQIVND (reference sequence). With V trimmed by 7 bases and J by 4 bases, 8 bases remained unmatched. CDR3 loop: CASNDRGWGETQYF. The CDR3 DNA follows: TGTGCCAGTAACGACAGGGGTTGGGGAGAGACCCAGTACTTC.

The genes are TRBV10-2 and TRBJ2-2, with D tentatively TRBD2 (7 bases). The V gene's germline CDR1 is WSHSY and CDR2 SAAADI. This CDR3 has 17 residues. V was pared by 0 bases and J by 3 bases, with 14 bases between. CDR3 nucleotide sequence: TGCGCCAGCAGTGAGTCGGGGGGGGGCGCTGACACCGGGGAGCTGTTTTTT. It specifies CASSESGGGADTGELFF.